The T cell receptor beta chain under discussion was sequenced for a study of identical twins. Study outcomes and limitations: The models systematically underestimated how much out-of-frame TCR alpha was shared in monozygotic twins. It was possible that invariant MAIT and iNKT cells partly confounded the zero-insertion analyses.

MiXCR, applied by TCRdb to the 5' RACE reads, yields one record per CDR3 protein. This table has 500,000 or so distinct CDR3 sequences, approximately 15% appearing once. The germline gives CDR1 LNHNV, CDR2 YYDKDF (reference sequence). The trim removed 1 base at V and 1 base at J, leaving 7 bases unmatched. CDR3 length: 17 amino acids. The sample holds a few counts of this clonotype. Antigen: not known. This sample also appeared in a second study, on yellow fever vaccine responses in identical twins.

Input material: CD4+ T cells sorted from blood. This sequence originates from a woman between 18 and 29 years old in good health. The chain uses TRBV15 and TRBJ1-5; 7 nucleotides match TRBD1. The CDR3 loop is CATSRVTGVGSNQPQHF. The CDR3 nucleotides read TGTGCCACCAGCAGAGTCACAGGGGTGGGCAGCAATCAGCCCCAGCATTTT.